Below, 4 T cell receptor beta chains from the same sample are listed, as sequenced in a study of OX40 agonist ivuxolimab in advanced cancers. TCRdb keeps only in-frame clones here, not all; method: immunoSEQ multiplex PCR. The sample yields over 35,000 clones, roughly nine tenths seen once. Sequencing used CD4+ or CD8+ T cells sorted from blood, obtained in a trial of the OX40 agonist ivuxolimab. Every receptor here comes from an adult with an advanced solid tumor such as melanoma, head and neck, liver or kidney cancer.

The rearrangement uses TRBV15 and TRBJ2-7, with 7 positions matching TRBD2. The CDR3 is 14 residues long. V gave up 0 bases and J gave up 3 bases; unmatched junction bases: 2. Germline V gives CDR1 LNHNV, CDR2 YYDKDF (reference sequence). The CDR3 DNA reads TGTGCCACCAGCAGAGAAGCGGGATTCTACGAGCAGTACTTC. Its translation is CATSREAGFYEQYF.

CDR3 DNA sequence: TGTGCCAGCAGCTTGAAGCTAGCACACGGATTTTCAGATACGCAGTATTTT. This sequence encodes CASSLKLAHGFSDTQYF. The chain is built from TRBV5-6 and TRBJ2-3; D is perhaps TRBD2 (5 bases). The CDR3 covers 17 residues. Per germline, CDR1 SGHDT and CDR2 YYEEEE. Trimming removed 1 base from V and 4 bases from J, with 19 bases in between.

The chain recombines TRBV28 with TRBJ2-3; no definite D call. CDR3 length equals 16 residues. Deletions cut 2 bases from V and 0 bases from J, with 12 bases between. Germline CDR1 and CDR2: MDHEN and SYDVKM. This chain's CDR3 is CASSLSRASSTDTQYF. For the CDR3, the DNA is TGTGCCAGCAGTTTAAGCAGAGCCTCTAGCACAGATACGCAGTATTTT. Together with reference TRBV28 and TRBJ2-3, the CDR3 gives the full variable domain: DVKVTQSSRYLVKRTGEKVFLECVQDMDHENMFWYRQDPGLGLRLIYFSYDVKMKEKGDIPEGYSVSREKKERFSLILESASTNQTSMYLCASSLSRASSTDTQYFGPGTRLTVL.

The J gene is TRBJ2-1, the V gene TRBV11-1; a weak D match, TRBD2 (7 bases). Germline values: CDR1 SGHAT, CDR2 FQDESV (reference sequence). This CDR3 has 16 amino acids. The V gene lost 2 bases and the J gene lost 8 bases, with 19 bases spanning the gap. Written as DNA, the CDR3 is TGTGCCAGCAGCTTAACACAGGGCGGGGGAATCGATGAGCAGTTCTTC. Its protein product is CASSLTQGGGIDEQFF.